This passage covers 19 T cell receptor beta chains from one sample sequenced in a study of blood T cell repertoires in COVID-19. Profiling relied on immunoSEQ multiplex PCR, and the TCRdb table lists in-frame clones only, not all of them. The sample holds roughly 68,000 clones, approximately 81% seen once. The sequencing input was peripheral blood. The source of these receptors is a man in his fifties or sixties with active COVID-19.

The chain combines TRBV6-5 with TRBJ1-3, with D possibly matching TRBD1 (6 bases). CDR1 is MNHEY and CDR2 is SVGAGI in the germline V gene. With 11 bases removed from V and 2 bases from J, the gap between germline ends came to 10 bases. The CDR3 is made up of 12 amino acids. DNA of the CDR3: TGTGCCGCTGAGGGGGCTGGAAACACCATATATTTT. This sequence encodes CAAEGAGNTIYF.

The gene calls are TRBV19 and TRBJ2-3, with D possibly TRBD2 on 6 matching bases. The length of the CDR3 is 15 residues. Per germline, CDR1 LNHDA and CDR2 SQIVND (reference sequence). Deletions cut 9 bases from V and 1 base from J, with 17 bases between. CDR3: CARPTRREGTDTQYF. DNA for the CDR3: TGTGCCAGGCCCACCCGGCGGGAAGGCACAGATACGCAGTATTTT. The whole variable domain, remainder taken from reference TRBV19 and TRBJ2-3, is DGGITQSPKYLFRKEGQNVTLSCEQNLNHDAMYWYRQDPGQGLRLIYYSQIVNDFQKGDIAEGYSVSREKKESFPLTVTSAQKNPTAFYLCARPTRREGTDTQYFGPGTRLTVL.

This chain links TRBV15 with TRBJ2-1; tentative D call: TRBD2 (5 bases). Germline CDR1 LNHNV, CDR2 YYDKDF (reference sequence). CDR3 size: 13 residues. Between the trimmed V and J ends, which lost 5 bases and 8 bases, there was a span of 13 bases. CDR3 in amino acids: CATSERGIDEQFF. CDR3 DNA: TGTGCCACCAGCGAACGAGGGATTGATGAGCAGTTCTTC.

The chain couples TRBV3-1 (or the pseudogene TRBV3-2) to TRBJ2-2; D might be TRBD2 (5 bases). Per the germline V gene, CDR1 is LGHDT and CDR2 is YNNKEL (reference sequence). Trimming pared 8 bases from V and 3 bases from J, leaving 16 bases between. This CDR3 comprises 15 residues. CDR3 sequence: CASGGWELYTGELFF. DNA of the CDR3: TGTGCCAGCGGCGGGTGGGAGTTGTACACCGGGGAGCTGTTTTTT.

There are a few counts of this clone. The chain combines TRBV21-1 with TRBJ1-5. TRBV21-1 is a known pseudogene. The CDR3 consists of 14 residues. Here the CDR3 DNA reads TGTGCCAGCAGCAAAGTGCCGGGCCGGGGGCCCCAGCATTTT. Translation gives CASSKVPGRGPQHF.

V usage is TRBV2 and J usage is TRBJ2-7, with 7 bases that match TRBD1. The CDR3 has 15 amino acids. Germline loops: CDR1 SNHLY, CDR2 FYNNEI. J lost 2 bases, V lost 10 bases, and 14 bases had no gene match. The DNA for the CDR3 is TGTGCCAACACGGTACCGGGACAGTTGACCTACGAGCAGTACTTC. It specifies CANTVPGQLTYEQYF.

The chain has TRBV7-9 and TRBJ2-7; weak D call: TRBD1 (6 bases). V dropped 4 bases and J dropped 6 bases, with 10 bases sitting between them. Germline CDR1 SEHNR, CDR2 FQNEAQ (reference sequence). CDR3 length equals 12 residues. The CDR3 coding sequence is TGTGCCAGCAGCTGGGGCAGGGGCGAGCAGTACTTC. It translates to CASSWGRGEQYF.

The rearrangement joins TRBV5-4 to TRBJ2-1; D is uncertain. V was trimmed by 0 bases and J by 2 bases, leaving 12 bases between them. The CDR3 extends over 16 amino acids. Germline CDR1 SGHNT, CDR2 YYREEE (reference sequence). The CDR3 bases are TGTGCCAGCAGCTTGGGGGCCCCCGGCACCTACAATGAGCAGTTCTTC. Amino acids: CASSLGAPGTYNEQFF.

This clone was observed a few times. The CDR3 sequence: CASSTGTGSNQPQHF. The CDR3 nucleotides read TGCGCCAGCAGCACCGGGACAGGGAGTAATCAGCCCCAGCATTTT. This chain links TRBV5-1 with TRBJ1-5; 9 positions agree with TRBD1. Losses at the gene ends were 4 bases for V and 4 bases for J; bases not matched to a gene: 6. Germline CDR1 SGHRS, CDR2 YFSETQ. The CDR3 spans 15 residues.

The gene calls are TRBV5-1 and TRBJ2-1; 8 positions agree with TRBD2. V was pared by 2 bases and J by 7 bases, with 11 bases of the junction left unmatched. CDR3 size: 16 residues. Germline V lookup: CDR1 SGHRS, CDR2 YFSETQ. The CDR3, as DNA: TGCGCCAGCAGCTTAAGGGCGGGGGGATCTGGGAATGAGCAGTTCTTC. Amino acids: CASSLRAGGSGNEQFF. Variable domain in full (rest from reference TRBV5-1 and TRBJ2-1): KAGVTQTPRYLIKTRGQQVTLSCSPISGHRSVSWYQQTPGQGLQFLFEYFSETQRNKGNFPGRFSGRQFSNSRSEMNVSTLELGDSALYLCASSLRAGGSGNEQFFGPGTRLTVL.

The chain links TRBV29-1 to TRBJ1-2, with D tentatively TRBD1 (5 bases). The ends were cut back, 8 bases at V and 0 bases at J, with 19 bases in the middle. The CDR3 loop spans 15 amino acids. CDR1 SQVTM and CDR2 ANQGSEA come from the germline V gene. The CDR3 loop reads CSYLGQGPTNYGYTF. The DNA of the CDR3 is TGCAGCTACCTAGGGCAGGGTCCTACTAACTATGGCTACACCTTC.

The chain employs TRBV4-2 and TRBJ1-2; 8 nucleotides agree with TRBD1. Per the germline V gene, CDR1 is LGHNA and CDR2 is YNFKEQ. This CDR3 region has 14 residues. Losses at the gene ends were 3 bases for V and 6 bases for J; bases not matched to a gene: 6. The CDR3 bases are TGTGCCAGCAGCCAGCAGACAGGGGTGAATGGCTACACCTTC. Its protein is CASSQQTGVNGYTF.

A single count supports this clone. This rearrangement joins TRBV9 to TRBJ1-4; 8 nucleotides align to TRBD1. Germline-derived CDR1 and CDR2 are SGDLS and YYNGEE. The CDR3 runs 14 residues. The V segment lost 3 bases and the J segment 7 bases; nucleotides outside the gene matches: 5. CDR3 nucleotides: TGTGCCAGCAGCGCGACAGGGGAGGGTGAAAAACTGTTTTTT. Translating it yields CASSATGEGEKLFF.

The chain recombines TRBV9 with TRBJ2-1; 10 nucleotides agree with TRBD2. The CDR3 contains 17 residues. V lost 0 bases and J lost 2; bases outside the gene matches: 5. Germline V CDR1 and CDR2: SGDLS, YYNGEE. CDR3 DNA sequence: TGTGCCAGCAGCGTAGAATCCGGGACTAGCGCCTACAATGAGCAGTTCTTC. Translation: CASSVESGTSAYNEQFF.

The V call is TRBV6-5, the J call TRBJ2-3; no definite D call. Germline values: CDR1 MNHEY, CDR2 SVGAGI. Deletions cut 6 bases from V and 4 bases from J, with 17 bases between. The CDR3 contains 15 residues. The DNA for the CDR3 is TGTGCCAGCAGGTCTAGAGGCGCCGGATCAGATACGCAGTATTTT. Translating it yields CASRSRGAGSDTQYF.

The CDR3, as DNA: TGTGCCAGCAGCCAATACCTAGCGGGCTTCACAGATACGCAGTATTTT. It specifies CASSQYLAGFTDTQYF. The V gene is TRBV4-2, the J gene TRBJ2-3; 8 nucleotides match TRBD2. Looked up from germline, CDR1 is LGHNA and CDR2 is YNFKEQ. There are 16 residues in the CDR3. V lost 2 bases to trimming and J lost 2 bases; unmatched junction nucleotides: 6.

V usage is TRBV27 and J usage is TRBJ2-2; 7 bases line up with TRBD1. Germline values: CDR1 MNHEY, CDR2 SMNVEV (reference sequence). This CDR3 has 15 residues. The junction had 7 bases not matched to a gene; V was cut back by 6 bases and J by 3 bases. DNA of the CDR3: TGTGCCAGCAGCTCCTTGGGACAGTACACCGGGGAGCTGTTTTTT. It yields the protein CASSSLGQYTGELFF.

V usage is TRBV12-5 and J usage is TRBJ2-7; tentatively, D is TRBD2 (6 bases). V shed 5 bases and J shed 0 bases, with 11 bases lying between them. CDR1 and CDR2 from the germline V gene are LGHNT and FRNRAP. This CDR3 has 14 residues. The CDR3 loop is CASGPRGGSYEQYF. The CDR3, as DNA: TGTGCTAGTGGTCCCCGGGGAGGCTCCTACGAGCAGTACTTC.

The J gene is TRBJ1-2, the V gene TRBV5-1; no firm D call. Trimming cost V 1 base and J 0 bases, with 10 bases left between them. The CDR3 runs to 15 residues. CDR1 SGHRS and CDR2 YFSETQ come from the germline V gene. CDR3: CASSLSAPANYGYTF. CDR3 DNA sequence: TGCGCCAGCAGCTTGTCTGCCCCGGCTAACTATGGCTACACCTTC.